Shown below are 9 T cell receptor beta chains from a single sample sequenced in a study of tumor-infiltrating lymphocytes in primary liver carcinoma. Total RNA (approximately 0.5 ug) served as template for TCR beta cDNA synthesis primed by a constant-region primer. It was through three nested multiplex PCR rounds of slightly modified ARM-PCR that TCR beta libraries arose. In the first two PCR rounds, TRBV1-TRBV30 forward primers were paired with a C-beta reverse primer, and each round lasted approximately 9 cycles. TCRdb re-analysed the multiplex PCR reads in MiXCR, keeping a single row per CDR3 protein. The data show 85,000 to 100,000 distinct CDR3 sequences, 65% to 70% seen once. Taking roughly 18-32 mg of unsorted bulk tissue, the authors co-extracted RNA and DNA. The sample consisted of tumor-adjacent normal liver tissue. The receptors stem from a middle-aged man with primary liver carcinoma and hepatitis B virus infection.

The V and J genes are TRBV29-1 and TRBJ2-4; D unclear. CDR1 is SQVTM, CDR2 ANQGSEA, per germline. The V end was cut by 4 bases, the J end by 11 bases, with 12 bases between. This CDR3 is built from 11 residues. For the CDR3, the DNA is TGCAGCGTTGTTTACAATAACTTTCAGTACTTC. Translation: CSVVYNNFQYF. The full variable domain, in which reference TRBV29-1 and TRBJ2-4 provide the parts outside the CDR3, is SAVISQKPSRDICQRGTSLTIQCQVDSQVTMMFWYRQQPGQSLTLIATANQGSEATYESGFVIDKFPISRPNLTFSTLTVSNMSPEDSSIYLCSVVYNNFQYFGAGTRLSVL.

Note on this clonotype: In this CDR3 the conserved last residue, phenylalanine or tryptophan, is missing, so a read error is likely. It is unclear where the CDR3 begins or ends on the DNA, so no DNA is shown, and the CDR3 is as TCRdb lists it. The rearrangement uses TRBV6-5 and TRBJ2-7; no DNA check was done on the table's D call, TRBD2. Ends included, the CDR3 has 16 residues. Germline V gives CDR1 MNHEY, CDR2 SVGAGI. Here the CDR3 reads CASSITRDFGSSEHYL.

Of note for this clonotype: At one end, the junction sequence differs from germline, possibly due to a read error. The chain is built from TRBV11-2 and TRBJ1-3; D remains unclear. CDR3 length equals 16 residues. The germline V gene encodes CDR1 SGHAT and CDR2 FQNNGV. CDR3 amino acids: CASSLDEGWTGNAIYF. CDR3 sequence (DNA): TGTGCCAGCAGCTTAGATGAGGGATGGACCGGAAACGCCATATATTTT.

This clonotype came up many times. The chain recombines TRBV12-3 or TRBV12-4 with TRBJ1-1; D may be TRBD1 (6 bases). Trimming left V 3 bases short and J 0 bases short, with 17 bases between. The CDR3 sequence is 17 residues long. The CDR3 protein is CASSFQGSGRVNTEAFF. CDR3 nucleotide sequence: TGTGCCAGCAGTTTCCAGGGGTCCGGGAGGGTGAACACTGAAGCTTTCTTT.

The CDR3: CASSPIGNNQPQHF. The CDR3 DNA sequence: TGTGCCAGCAGTCCAATAGGTAACAATCAGCCCCAGCATTTT. This sequence joins TRBV6-1 and TRBJ1-5; no definite D call. V was pared by 5 bases and J by 3 bases, with 11 bases between. Germline V gives CDR1 MNHNS, CDR2 SASEGT. The CDR3 loop spans 14 amino acids.

This clonotype is a singleton in its sample. One junction end disagrees with the germline gene, perhaps due to a read error. V and J are TRBV12-3 or TRBV12-4 and TRBJ2-7; possibly TRBD2 for D (5 bases). The CDR3 length is 14 residues. The DNA of the CDR3 is TGTGCCAGCAGTTTACATAGAGAGGGCAACGAGAAGTACTTC. Encoded protein: CASSLHREGNEKYF.

This clonotype was seen only a few times. Because it lacks the conserved phenylalanine or tryptophan at the end, this CDR3 is likely a read error. The chain uses TRBV11-2 and TRBJ2-7; no clear D gene. The CDR3 loop spans 14 amino acids. The germline V gene has CDR1 SGHAT and CDR2 FQNNGV. The DNA for the CDR3 is TGTGTCAGCAACTTAACTGACACTGCCTACGAGCAGTACTAC. Amino acids: CVSNLTDTAYEQYY.

In this sample, this clonotype turned up a few times. The chain uses TRBV11-2 and TRBJ2-3, with no clear D. Germline V gene lookup returns CDR1 SGHAT and CDR2 FQNNGV. Between the trimmed V and J ends, which lost 1 base and 2 bases, there was a span of 7 bases. CDR3 length equals 14 residues. The CDR3 nucleotides are TGTGCCAGCAGCTTAGGTGATGACACAGATACGCAGTATTTT. Its protein is CASSLGDDTDTQYF.

In regard to this clonotype: At one boundary the junction diverges from the germline segment, which might be a read error. The rearrangement links TRBV29-1 to TRBJ2-1, with 9 bases matching TRBD1. CDR3 length: 14 amino acids. CDR1 and CDR2 (germline): SQVTM, ANQGSEA. The CDR3 sequence is CSGNRGTGWNEQLF. CDR3 bases: TGCAGCGGTAACCGGGGGACAGGGTGGAATGAGCAGTTGTTC.